This T cell receptor beta chain was sequenced in a study of blood T cells in healthy people across ages. Concerning this clonotype itself: A much larger clone differs by one base, so this may be a read error.

The CDR3 runs to 14 residues. The V and J ends lost 4 bases and 4 bases respectively, with 11 bases between them. Germline V CDR1 and CDR2: MRHNA, SNTAGT. A sample-barcoded 5' primer and a J-beta primer mix were used in a second PCR of about 6 to 11 cycles. TCRdb reanalysed the 5' RACE reads using MiXCR and keeps one entry per CDR3 protein. The sample has about 1,500,000 distinct CDR3 sequences, about 28% seen once; the top ten hold over 7%. Material: blood. The chain recombines TRBV6-4 with TRBJ2-1; D is tentatively TRBD1 or TRBD2 (5 bases each). The receptor's source is a woman between 25 and 40 years old in good health. This CDR3 is CASSGGTVYNEQFF. CDR3 sequence (DNA): TGTGCCAGCAGTGGTGGGACGGTATACAATGAGCAGTTCTTC.